This T cell receptor beta chain was identified in a study of blood T cell repertoires in COVID-19. Study background: Samples representing acute and convalescent COVID-19 were sourced from the United States, Italy and Spain. From T cells, B-cell-depleted T cells, or PBMCs came the material, which was cDNA or gDNA.

The CDR3 is made up of 15 amino acids. The V gene's germline CDR1 is SGHAT and CDR2 FQNNGV. The ends were cut back, 5 bases at V and 8 bases at J, with 19 bases in the middle. In the authors' workflow: Amplified reference gene primers provided the basis for estimating nucleated cell counts. This table comes from immunoSEQ multiplex PCR, and its TCRdb copy is limited to in-frame clones, with some not included. That table supplies the V and J calls and clone size; D and trimming were determined from the DNA. The sample includes about 210,000 clones, just over 90% seen only once; the top ten take around 1.2%.

This receptor was obtained from a man aged 30-40 years with acute or convalescent COVID-19. This chain links TRBV11-2 with TRBJ2-1; the D gene is possibly TRBD2 (5 bases). The sequenced sample consisted of peripheral blood. DNA for the CDR3: TGTGCCAGCAGCCAACGGACTTTACCCTTGGATGAGCAGTTCTTC. Its protein is CASSQRTLPLDEQFF.